This passage covers 8 T cell receptor beta chains from one sample sequenced in a study of STAT5B mutations in CD4+ large granular lymphocyte leukemia. Measured with immunoSEQ multiplex PCR; TCRdb has only the in-frame clones, and not every one. The table has tens of thousands of clones, around three quarters seen once; the top ten hold over 9%. Material for sequencing was CD4+ T cells from blood buffy coats. Receptor source: a human donor in good health.

The chain uses TRBV7-2 and TRBJ1-2, with no clear D. The V and J ends lost 5 bases and 0 bases respectively, with 16 bases between them. CDR3 length equals 16 residues. In germline, CDR1 is SGHTA, CDR2 FQGNSA. The CDR3 coding sequence is TGTGCCAGCAGCCTTACTGGGAGCCTCACTAACTATGGCTACACCTTC. Translated, it gives CASSLTGSLTNYGYTF. The full variable domain, rest sourced from reference TRBV7-2 and TRBJ1-2, is GAGVSQSPSNKVTEKGKDVELRCDPISGHTALYWYRQSLGQGLEFLIYFQGNSAPDKSGLPSDRFSAERTGGSVSTLTIQRTQQEDSAVYLCASSLTGSLTNYGYTFGSGTRLTVV.

This clone came up once. This rearrangement joins TRBV28 to TRBJ1-1; D is unclear. Trimming cost V 5 bases and J 3 bases, with 7 bases left between them. Germline CDR1 and CDR2: MDHEN and SYDVKM. CDR3 length equals 12 residues. The DNA for the CDR3 is TGTGCCAGCAGTAAACGGTACACTGAAGCTTTCTTT. Translated: CASSKRYTEAFF.

This chain connects TRBV27 to TRBJ1-5; a possible D gene is TRBD1 (5 bases). With 6 bases removed from V and 9 bases from J, the gap between germline ends came to 27 bases. CDR1 and CDR2 (germline): MNHEY, SMNVEV (reference sequence). The CDR3 is 17 residues long. CDR3 in amino acids: CASSPIDGGRVFSPQHF. Here the CDR3 DNA reads TGTGCCAGCAGCCCAATTGATGGGGGTCGGGTTTTTTCGCCCCAGCATTTT.

The chain has TRBV9 and TRBJ2-1; D is perhaps TRBD1 (8 bases). Trimming took off 4 bases at V and 6 bases at J, with 14 bases between the two ends. Germline V CDR1 and CDR2: SGDLS, YYNGEE. The CDR3 totals 14 residues. The DNA for the CDR3 is TGTGCCAGCAGCCCTAGCGGACAGGGCAATGAGCAGTTCTTC. Translation: CASSPSGQGNEQFF.

The chain carries TRBV6-5 and TRBJ2-3, with 9 bases that match TRBD2. CDR3 length: 15 residues. CDR1 is MNHEY and CDR2 is SVGAGI in the germline V gene. The ends lost 1 base at V and 1 base at J; junction bases unmatched: 0. CDR3 DNA sequence: TGTGCCAGCAGTTACTTAGCGGGAGGCACAGATACGCAGTATTTT. The encoded protein is CASSYLAGGTDTQYF.

The rearrangement uses TRBV6-5 and TRBJ2-7; the D call may be TRBD1 or TRBD2 (7 bases each). Germline values: CDR1 MNHEY, CDR2 SVGAGI. Trimming stripped 0 bases from V and 2 bases from J, with 11 bases between. CDR3 length: 15 amino acids. CDR3 residues: CASSYSGGTAYEQYF. For the CDR3, the DNA is TGTGCCAGCAGTTACTCGGGGGGGACAGCCTACGAGCAGTACTTC.

The V gene is TRBV5-1, the J gene TRBJ2-3, with D uncertain. V gave up 5 bases and J gave up 0 bases, with 13 bases separating them. Germline values: CDR1 SGHRS, CDR2 YFSETQ. The CDR3 length is 15 residues. Here the CDR3 DNA reads TGCGCCAGCAGGACGCAGGTTACCAGCACAGATACGCAGTATTTT. Its translation is CASRTQVTSTDTQYF.

The genes are TRBV7-9 and TRBJ2-1; 8 bases match TRBD2. This CDR3 comprises 15 residues. Germline V CDR1 and CDR2: SEHNR, FQNEAQ (reference sequence). V was pared by 5 bases and J by 5 bases, with 8 bases of the junction left unmatched. The CDR3 bases are TGTGCCAGCAGCCGACCGGGACTAGAAAACAATGAGCAGTTCTTC. It is translated as CASSRPGLENNEQFF.